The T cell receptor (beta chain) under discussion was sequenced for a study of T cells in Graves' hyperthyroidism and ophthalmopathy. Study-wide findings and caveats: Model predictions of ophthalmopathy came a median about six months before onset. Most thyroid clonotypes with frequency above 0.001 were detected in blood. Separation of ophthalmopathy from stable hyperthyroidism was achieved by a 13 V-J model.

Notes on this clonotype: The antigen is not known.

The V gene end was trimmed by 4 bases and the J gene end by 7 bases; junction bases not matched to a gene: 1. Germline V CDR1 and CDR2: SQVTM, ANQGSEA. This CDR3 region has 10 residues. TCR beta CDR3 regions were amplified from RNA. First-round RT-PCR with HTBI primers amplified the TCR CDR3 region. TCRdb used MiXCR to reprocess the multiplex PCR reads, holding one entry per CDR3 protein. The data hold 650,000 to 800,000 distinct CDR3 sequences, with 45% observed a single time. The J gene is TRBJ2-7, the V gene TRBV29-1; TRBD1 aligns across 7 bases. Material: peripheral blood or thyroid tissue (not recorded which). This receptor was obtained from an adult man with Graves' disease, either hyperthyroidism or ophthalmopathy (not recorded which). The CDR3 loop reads CSVGRGEQYF. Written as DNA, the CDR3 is TGCAGCGTTGGCAGGGGGGAGCAGTACTTC.